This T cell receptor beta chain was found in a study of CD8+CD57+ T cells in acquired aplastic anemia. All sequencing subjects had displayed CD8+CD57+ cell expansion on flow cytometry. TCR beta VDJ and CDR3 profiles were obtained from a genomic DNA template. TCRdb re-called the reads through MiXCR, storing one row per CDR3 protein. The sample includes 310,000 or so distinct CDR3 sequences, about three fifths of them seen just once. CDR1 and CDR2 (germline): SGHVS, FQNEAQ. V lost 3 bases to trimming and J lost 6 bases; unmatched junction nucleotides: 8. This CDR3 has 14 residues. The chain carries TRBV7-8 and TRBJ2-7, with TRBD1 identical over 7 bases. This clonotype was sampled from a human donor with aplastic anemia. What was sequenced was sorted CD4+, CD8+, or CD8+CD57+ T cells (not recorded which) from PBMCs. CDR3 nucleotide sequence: TGTGCCAGCAGCTTTGACAGGGTGCCACGCGAGCAGTACTTC. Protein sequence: CASSFDRVPREQYF.